This entry features one TCR beta chain sequence. The source of the sample is a study of blood T cell repertoires in COVID-19. Study background: From the United States, Italy and Spain came samples of acute and convalescent COVID-19.

With 1 base clipped from V and 8 bases from J, the junction kept 14 bases outside the gene matches. The germline CDR1 and CDR2 sequences are SGHAT and FQNNGV. This CDR3 comprises 17 residues. Clinical history as reported by participants underpinned cohort assignment. Authors' methods: From reference gene primer amplification, estimates of nucleated cell counts were derived. Clones were sequenced by immunoSEQ multiplex PCR, and TCRdb holds only the in-frame ones, with some missing. That table furnishes V, J and clone size, whereas the DNA furnished D and trimming. The data show 300,000 to 500,000 clones, with over 75% seen just once and 0.95% to 1% held by the top ten.

The source material was PBMCs or T cells enriched from blood (not recorded which). This TCR came from a woman in her twenties or thirties with acute COVID-19. The chain employs TRBV11-2 and TRBJ1-2; 9 positions match TRBD1. Here the CDR3 reads CASSLVILPGQGGGYTF. CDR3 DNA: TGTGCCAGCAGCTTAGTAATCCTTCCGGGACAGGGTGGCGGCTACACCTTC.